This TCR beta chain was captured by sequencing in a study of blood T cells in healthy people across ages. Study-wide results and caveats: Comparison with aged donors showed that long-lived donors had more naive CD4+ cells and higher diversity.

On this clonotype itself: Its target is unknown.

The CDR3 sequence is 14 residues long. A second PCR of 7 to 11 cycles used a sample-barcoded 5' primer and a J-beta primer mix. Through a template-switch adaptor with 12 random nucleotides, each cDNA molecule received a tag. TCRdb redid the calling of the 5' RACE reads with MiXCR, one entry per CDR3 protein. This table has hundreds of thousands of distinct CDR3 sequences, about half appearing once. Sample: blood. This rearrangement joins TRBV21-1 to TRBJ2-1. TRBV21-1 is listed as a pseudogene. This sequence was found in a man aged 60 to 69 in good health. CDR3 in DNA: TGTGCCAGCATCTGGGCAAGACAATACAATGAGCAGTTCTTC. Protein: CASIWARQYNEQFF.